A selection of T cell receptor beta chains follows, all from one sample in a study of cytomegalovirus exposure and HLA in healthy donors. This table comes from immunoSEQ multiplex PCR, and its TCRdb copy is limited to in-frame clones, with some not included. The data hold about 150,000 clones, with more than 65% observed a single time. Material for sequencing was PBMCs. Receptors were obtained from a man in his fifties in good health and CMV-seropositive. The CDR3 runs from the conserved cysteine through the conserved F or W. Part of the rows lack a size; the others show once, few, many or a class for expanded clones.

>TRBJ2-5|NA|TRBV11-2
CASSLGRLAVERAQETQYF
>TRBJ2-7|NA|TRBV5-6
CASSSPSGTGRLEGEQYF
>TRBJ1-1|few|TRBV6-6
CASSPQGAEAFF
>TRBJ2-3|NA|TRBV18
CASSPPGLAGSSTDTQYF
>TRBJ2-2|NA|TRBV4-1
CASSHINTGELFF
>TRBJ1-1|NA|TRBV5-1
CASSLGQRFWKNTEAFF
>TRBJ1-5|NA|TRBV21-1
CASSKGQHSNQPQHF
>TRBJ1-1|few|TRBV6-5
CASSSAGITEAFF
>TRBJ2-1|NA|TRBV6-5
CASSPGTSGYNEQFF
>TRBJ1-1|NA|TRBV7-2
CASSLRGLATEAFF
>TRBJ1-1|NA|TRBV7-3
CASSSGQGNTEAFF
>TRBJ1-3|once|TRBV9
CASSVGGEGSIYF
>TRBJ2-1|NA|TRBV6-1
CASSRTSGSNEQFF
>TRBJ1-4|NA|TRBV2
CASSVARAASNEKLFF
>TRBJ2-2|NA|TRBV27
CASSLSKGGGELFF
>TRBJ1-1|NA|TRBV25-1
CANLPGTANEAFF
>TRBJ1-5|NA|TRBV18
CASSPSRQVQNQPQHF
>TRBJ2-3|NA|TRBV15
CATLTGGARTDTQYF
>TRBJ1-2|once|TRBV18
CASSRDRTVADYGYTF
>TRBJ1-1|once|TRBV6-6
CASMTELNTEAFF
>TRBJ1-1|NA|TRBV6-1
CASSGGTFF
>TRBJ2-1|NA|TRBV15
CATSPPGLQYSEQFF
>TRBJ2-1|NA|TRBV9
CASSVGLAGVEQFF
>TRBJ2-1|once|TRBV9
CASSVEGRGGFDEQFF
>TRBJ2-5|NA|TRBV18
CASSDWRGTPYFPSQYF
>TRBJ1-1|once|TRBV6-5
CASSYEVEAAIREAFF
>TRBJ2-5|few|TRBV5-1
CASSLGTGAQETQYF
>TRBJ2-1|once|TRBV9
CASSVVGATEQFF